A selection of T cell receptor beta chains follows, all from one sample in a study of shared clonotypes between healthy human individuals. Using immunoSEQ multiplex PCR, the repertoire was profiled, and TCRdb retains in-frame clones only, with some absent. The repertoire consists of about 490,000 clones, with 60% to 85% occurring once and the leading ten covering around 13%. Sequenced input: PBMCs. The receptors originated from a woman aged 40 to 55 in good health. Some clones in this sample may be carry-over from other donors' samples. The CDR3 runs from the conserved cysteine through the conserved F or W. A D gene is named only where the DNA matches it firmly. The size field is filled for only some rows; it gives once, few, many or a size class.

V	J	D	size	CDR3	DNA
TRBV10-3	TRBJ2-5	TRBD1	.	CAISESGHRGRETQYF	TGTGCCATCAGTGAGTCAGGGCACAGGGGGCGAGAGACCCAGTACTTC
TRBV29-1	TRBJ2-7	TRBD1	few	CSVEFHGQGAYEQYF	TGCAGCGTTGAATTTCATGGGCAGGGGGCCTACGAGCAGTACTTC
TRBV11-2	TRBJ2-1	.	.	CASSLYNVDNEQFF	TGTGCCAGCAGCTTGTATAACGTTGACAATGAGCAGTTCTTC
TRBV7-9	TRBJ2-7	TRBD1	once	CASSLMGQGGDEQHF	TGTGCCAGCAGCTTAATGGGACAGGGCGGCGACGAGCAGCACTTC
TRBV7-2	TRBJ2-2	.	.	CASSLDLGGITGELFF	TGTGCCAGCAGCTTAGATCTTGGGGGAATAACCGGGGAGCTGTTTTTT
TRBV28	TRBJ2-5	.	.	CASSLPSLGETQYF	TGTGCCAGCAGTCTCCCCTCATTGGGGGAGACCCAGTACTTC
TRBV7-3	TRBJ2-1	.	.	CASSLTGTHTYNEQFF	TGTGCCAGCAGCCTCACCGGGACCCACACCTACAATGAGCAGTTCTTC
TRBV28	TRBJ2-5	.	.	CASINRDQETQYF	TGTGCCAGCATTAACAGGGACCAAGAGACCCAGTACTTC
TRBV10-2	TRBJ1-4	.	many	CASSGGLNEKLFF	TGCGCCAGCAGTGGAGGGTTAAATGAAAAACTGTTTTTT
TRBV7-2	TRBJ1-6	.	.	CASSLDSSYNSPLHF	TGTGCCAGCAGCTTGGACAGCTCCTATAATTCACCCCTCCACTTT
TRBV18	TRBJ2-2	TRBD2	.	CASSPGTRGTGELFF	TGTGCCAGCTCACCAGGGACTAGGGGCACCGGGGAGCTGTTTTTT
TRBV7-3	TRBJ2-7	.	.	CASSLMGVGGHEQYF	TGTGCCAGCAGCTTGATGGGGGTTGGAGGCCACGAGCAGTACTTC
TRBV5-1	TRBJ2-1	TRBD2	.	CASSLTSGSINGQFF	TGCGCCAGCAGCCTCACTAGCGGGAGTATAAATGGGCAGTTCTTC
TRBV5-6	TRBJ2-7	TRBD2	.	CASSLSLAGVEQYF	TGTGCCAGCAGCTTGTCCCTAGCGGGAGTGGAGCAGTACTTC
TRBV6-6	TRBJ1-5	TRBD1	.	CASSYEGQGQGPQHF	TGTGCCAGCAGTTATGAAGGACAGGGGCAAGGTCCCCAGCATTTT
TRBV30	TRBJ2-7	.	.	CAWTLTSLPYEQYF	TGTGCCTGGACCTTGACGAGTCTCCCCTACGAGCAGTACTTC
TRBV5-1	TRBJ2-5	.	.	CASSLDAAPGTQYF	TGCGCCAGCAGCTTGGATGCGGCCCCGGGGACCCAGTACTTC
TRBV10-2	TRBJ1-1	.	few	CASRRDTEAFF	TGCGCCAGCAGAAGGGATACTGAAGCTTTCTTT
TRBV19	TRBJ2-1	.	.	CASSSSRGEGEQFF	TGTGCCAGTAGTAGTAGCAGGGGGGAGGGTGAGCAGTTCTTC
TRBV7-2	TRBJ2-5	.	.	CASSIHATGSETQYF	TGTGCCAGCAGCATCCATGCGACAGGAAGCGAGACCCAGTACTTC
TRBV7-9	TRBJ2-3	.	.	CASSPLRVKDTQYF	TGTGCCAGCAGCCCCCTGCGTGTTAAAGATACGCAGTATTTT
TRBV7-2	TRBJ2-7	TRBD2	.	CASSRTSGAYEQYF	TGTGCCAGCAGTCGGACTAGCGGAGCATACGAGCAGTACTTC
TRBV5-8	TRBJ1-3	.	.	CASSLSPSSGNTIYF	TGTGCCAGCAGCTTGTCCCCAAGCTCTGGAAACACCATATATTTT
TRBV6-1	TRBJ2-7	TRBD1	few	CASSEQDRFEQYF	TGTGCCAGCAGTGAACAGGACAGGTTCGAGCAGTACTTC
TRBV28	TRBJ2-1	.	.	CASSLGMSGNEQFF	TGTGCCAGCAGTTTGGGGATGTCTGGCAATGAGCAGTTCTTC
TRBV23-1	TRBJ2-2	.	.	CAPDPLATGELFF	TGCGCCCCTGACCCGTTGGCGACCGGGGAGCTGTTTTTT
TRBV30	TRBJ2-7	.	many	CAWSVSNGHEQYF	TGTGCCTGGAGTGTTAGTAACGGGCACGAGCAGTACTTC
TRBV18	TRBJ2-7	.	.	CASSPGQAWVYEQYF	TGTGCCAGCTCACCGGGACAAGCCTGGGTGTACGAGCAGTACTTC
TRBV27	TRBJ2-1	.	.	CASSRRQSSYNEQFF	TGTGCCAGCAGCCGGCGACAGAGCTCCTACAATGAGCAGTTCTTC
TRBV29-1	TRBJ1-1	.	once	CSARGGNTEAFF	TGCAGCGCAAGGGGGGGGAACACTGAAGCTTTCTTT
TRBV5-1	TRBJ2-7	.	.	CASSLSGLWDYEQYF	TGCGCCAGCAGCTTGTCAGGGCTGTGGGACTACGAGCAGTACTTC
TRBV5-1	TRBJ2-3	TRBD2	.	CASFDGGLATTDTQYF	TGCGCCAGCTTCGACGGGGGACTAGCGACCACAGATACGCAGTATTTT
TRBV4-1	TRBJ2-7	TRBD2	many	CASSLITGTTLSYEQYF	TGCGCCAGCAGCCTAATTACCGGGACTACCCTTTCCTACGAGCAGTACTTC
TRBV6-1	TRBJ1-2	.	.	CASGNGYTF	TGTGCCAGCGGAAATGGCTACACCTTC
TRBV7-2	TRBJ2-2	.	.	CASSWTGTNTGELFF	TGTGCCAGCAGTTGGACGGGAACGAACACCGGGGAGCTGTTTTTT
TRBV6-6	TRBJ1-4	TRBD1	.	CASSLTGSNEKLFF	TGTGCCAGCAGCTTGACAGGGTCTAATGAAAAACTGTTTTTT
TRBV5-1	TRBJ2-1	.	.	CASSRPDRTYNEQFF	TGCGCCAGCAGCCGCCCGGACAGAACCTACAATGAGCAGTTCTTC
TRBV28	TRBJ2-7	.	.	CASSDGTQSRQYF	TGTGCCAGCAGCGACGGGACCCAGTCTAGGCAGTACTTC
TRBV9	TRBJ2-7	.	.	CASSPGIGGKSYEQYF	TGTGCCAGCAGCCCCGGAATTGGCGGCAAATCCTACGAGCAGTACTTC
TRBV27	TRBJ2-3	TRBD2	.	CASSFRLAGGADTQYF	TGTGCCAGCAGTTTCAGACTAGCGGGAGGGGCAGATACGCAGTATTTT
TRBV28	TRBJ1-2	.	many	CASSFSQRDYGYTF	TGTGCCAGCAGTTTCTCACAGAGAGACTATGGCTACACCTTC